The 24 T cell receptor beta chains below come from one sample, sequenced in a study of technical replicates of blood from a handful of donors. Sequencing was performed with immunoSEQ multiplex PCR; in TCRdb, only in-frame clones are kept and a portion is missing. The sample lists 55,000 to 75,000 clones; about 94% were seen once. Sequencing was performed on PBMCs. These receptors came from a human donor in good health. Some clones in this sample may be carry-over from other donors' samples.

The CDR3 DNA reads TGCAGCGTTCTATCCTTCTACGAGCAGTACTTC. The encoded protein is CSVLSFYEQYF. The chain employs TRBV29-1 and TRBJ2-7; D is unclear. The germline V and J ends were trimmed by 5 bases and 3 bases, with 8 bases remaining between them. Germline CDR1 reads SQVTM; CDR2 reads ANQGSEA. This CDR3 is 11 amino acids long.

The chain couples TRBV5-1 to TRBJ1-6; D is possibly TRBD1 (6 bases). The CDR3 runs 16 residues. Germline CDR1 and CDR2: SGHRS and YFSETQ. The V end was cut by 4 bases, the J end by 10 bases, with 21 bases between. This CDR3 is CASSPVPTGLGSPLHF. DNA for the CDR3: TGCGCCAGCAGCCCGGTCCCCACAGGGTTAGGATCACCCCTCCACTTT.

The rearrangement joins TRBV7-2 to TRBJ2-1, with 14 bases aligning to TRBD2. The V gene end was trimmed by 2 bases and the J gene end by 7 bases; junction bases not matched to a gene: 7. CDR3 length: 17 amino acids. The germline V gene has CDR1 SGHTA and CDR2 FQGNSA. For the CDR3, the DNA is TGTGCCAGCAGCTTAATGACTAGCGGGAGGGCCTTTAATGAGCAGTTCTTC. It specifies CASSLMTSGRAFNEQFF. The variable domain in full, with the rest retrieved from reference TRBV7-2 and TRBJ2-1, is GAGVSQSPSNKVTEKGKDVELRCDPISGHTALYWYRQSLGQGLEFLIYFQGNSAPDKSGLPSDRFSAERTGGSVSTLTIQRTQQEDSAVYLCASSLMTSGRAFNEQFFGPGTRLTVL.

The J gene is TRBJ1-2, the V gene TRBV7-9, with 8 bases aligning to TRBD1. The CDR3 is 15 amino acids. The V gene's germline CDR1 is SEHNR and CDR2 FQNEAQ (reference sequence). V was pared by 0 bases and J by 4 bases, with 4 bases of the junction left unmatched. The CDR3 region has the DNA TGTGCCAGCAGCTTAGCCGCGACAGGGGCCTATGGCTACACCTTC. This gives the protein CASSLAATGAYGYTF.

J is TRBJ2-5 and V is TRBV5-1; 9 bases are a match to TRBD1. CDR1 is SGHRS and CDR2 is YFSETQ in the germline V gene. V shed 1 base and J 4 bases; nucleotides not matched to a gene: 11. This CDR3 has 17 amino acids. The CDR3 coding sequence is TGCGCCAGCAGCTTGTATTTCCCCACAGGGGGCACAGAGACCCAGTACTTC. Its protein is CASSLYFPTGGTETQYF.

The chain uses TRBV4-2 and TRBJ1-2; no reliable D call. CDR3 size: 15 residues. V lost 0 bases to trimming and J lost 4 bases, with 12 bases between them. Germline CDR1 is LGHNA and CDR2 is YNFKEQ. The CDR3 coding sequence is TGTGCCAGCAGCCAAGACCGGTTTTGGAGCTATGGCTACACCTTC. Translation: CASSQDRFWSYGYTF.

The rearrangement links TRBV18 to TRBJ2-5; TRBD1 might be the D (6 bases). Germline-derived CDR1 and CDR2 are KGHSH and LQKENI. V lost 5 bases, J lost 0 bases, and 10 bases lay in between. This CDR3 contains 14 residues. The CDR3 bases are TGTGCCAGCTCAACATACAGGGACCAAGAGACCCAGTACTTC. It encodes CASSTYRDQETQYF. Full variable domain (outside the CDR3, taken from reference TRBV18 and TRBJ2-5): NAGVMQNPRHLVRRRGQEARLRCSPMKGHSHVYWYRQLPEEGLKFMVYLQKENIIDESGMPKERFSAEFPKEGPSILRIQQVVRGDSAAYFCASSTYRDQETQYFGPGTRLLVL.

The chain uses TRBV4-3 and TRBJ2-3; D call uncertain. V was cut by 0 bases and J by 9 bases, with 7 bases left in between. Per the germline V gene, CDR1 is LGHNA and CDR2 is YSLEER. The CDR3 totals 12 residues. CDR3 coding DNA: TGCGCCAGCAGCCAAGATCTAGTGACGCAGTATTTT. It specifies CASSQDLVTQYF.

The V call is TRBV19, the J call TRBJ1-1; unclear D gene. The CDR3 is 13 residues long. Trimming took 1 base from V and 3 from J, leaving 6 bases between them. Germline V gene sequence: CDR1 LNHDA, CDR2 SQIVND (reference sequence). CDR3 DNA sequence: TGTGCCAGTAGTATAGCGGGGTACACTGAAGCTTTCTTT. Protein sequence: CASSIAGYTEAFF.

V usage is TRBV4-3 and J usage is TRBJ1-1; 7 positions agree with TRBD1. The CDR3 extends over 14 amino acids. With V trimmed by 1 base and J by 5 bases, 4 bases remained unmatched. Germline V gene data show CDR1 as LGHNA and CDR2 as YSLEER. CDR3 nucleotides: TGCGCCAGCAGCCAAGGTAGGGGGCGGACTGAAGCTTTCTTT. This gives the protein CASSQGRGRTEAFF.

CDR3 nucleotides: TGCGCCAGCAGCCGGGTGGGCGTGGGAGGCACTGAAGCTTTCTTT. Translation gives CASSRVGVGGTEAFF. The chain combines TRBV4-1 with TRBJ1-1; D gene ambiguous. Trimming left V 4 bases short and J 4 bases short, with 16 bases between. CDR1 is MGHRA, CDR2 YSYEKL, per germline. The CDR3 has 15 residues.

In regard to this clone: A read error may account for a junction end that differs from germline. J is TRBJ2-5 and V is TRBV2, with D perhaps TRBD1 (6 bases). CDR3 size: 13 residues. Germline V gene data show CDR1 as SNHLY and CDR2 as FYNNEI. CDR3: CASSLRQAETQHF. The CDR3 bases are TGTGCCAGCAGCCTCAGACAGGCTGAGACCCAGCACTTC.

The genes are TRBV30 and TRBJ1-5; 11 positions match TRBD1. The ends lost 3 bases at V and 7 bases at J; junction bases unmatched: 2. From germline, CDR1 is GTSNPN and CDR2 SVGIG (reference sequence). The CDR3 loop spans 13 amino acids. The CDR3 coding sequence is TGTGCCTGGAGCGGGACAGGGGGACAGCCCCAGCATTTT. Amino acid sequence: CAWSGTGGQPQHF. Full variable domain (rest looked up from reference TRBV30 and TRBJ1-5): SQTIHQWPATLVQPVGSPLSLECTVEGTSNPNLYWYRQAAGRGLQLLFYSVGIGQISSEVPQNLSASRPQDRQFILSSKKLLLSDSGFYLCAWSGTGGQPQHFGDGTRLSIL.

The genes are TRBV15 and TRBJ2-4; tentative D call: TRBD2 (7 bases). Germline CDR1 reads LNHNV; CDR2 reads YYDKDF (reference sequence). The V end was cut by 0 bases, the J end by 1 base, with 13 bases between. CDR3 length: 17 residues. CDR3 sequence reads: CATSRDRGGGAKNIQYF. The DNA of the CDR3 is TGTGCCACCAGCAGAGATCGAGGCGGGGGCGCCAAAAACATTCAGTACTTC.

This chain links TRBV18 with TRBJ1-1, with D perhaps matching TRBD1 (5 bases). V dropped 6 bases and J dropped 1 base, with 12 bases sitting between them. This CDR3 region has 14 residues. Germline lookup yields CDR1 KGHSH and CDR2 LQKENI. This chain's CDR3 is CASSAGRTNTEAFF. CDR3 nucleotide sequence: TGTGCCAGCTCGGCGGGACGGACGAACACTGAAGCTTTCTTT. Drawing the rest from reference TRBV18 and TRBJ1-1, the complete variable domain is NAGVMQNPRHLVRRRGQEARLRCSPMKGHSHVYWYRQLPEEGLKFMVYLQKENIIDESGMPKERFSAEFPKEGPSILRIQQVVRGDSAAYFCASSAGRTNTEAFFGQGTRLTVV.

The sample holds one count of this clone. V usage is TRBV27 and J usage is TRBJ2-6; D ambiguous. The CDR3 has 16 residues. In germline, CDR1 is MNHEY, CDR2 SMNVEV (reference sequence). The V gene lost 1 base and the J gene lost 3 bases, with 10 bases spanning the gap. The CDR3: CASSLLTGGGANVLTF. The DNA for the CDR3 is TGTGCCAGCAGTTTATTGACGGGTGGTGGGGCCAACGTCCTGACTTTC.

The genes are TRBV7-6 and TRBJ2-7; D gene ambiguous. There are 13 residues in the CDR3. Germline CDR1 is SGHVS and CDR2 is FNYEAQ. Between the trimmed V and J ends, which lost 4 bases and 3 bases, there was a span of 10 bases. CDR3 protein: CASSSLPGYEQYF. CDR3 DNA sequence: TGTGCCAGCAGCTCCCTCCCGGGCTACGAGCAGTACTTC.

This chain joins TRBV18 and TRBJ1-1, with a weak D call TRBD1 (6 bases). V was shortened by 2 bases and J by 3 bases, with 19 bases between the two germline ends. The CDR3 sequence is 17 residues long. Germline assignment: CDR1 KGHSH and CDR2 LQKENI. The CDR3 region has the DNA TGTGCCAGCTCACCATTTATCGTTGGGGGCACCGACACTGAAGCTTTCTTT. Its translation is CASSPFIVGGTDTEAFF.

The chain links TRBV21-1 to TRBJ1-5; the table's D call TRBD1 went unverified against the DNA. TRBV21-1 is labeled a pseudogene. The CDR3 covers 14 residues. CDR3 protein: CASSKEGYGQPQHF. In DNA, the CDR3 is TGTGCCAGCAGCAAAGAGGGGTACGGTCAGCCCCAGCATTTT.

This chain links TRBV6-1 with TRBJ1-6; the D is unclear. CDR3 length: 16 amino acids. V lost 2 bases and J lost 0, with 8 bases in between. CDR1 MNHNS and CDR2 SASEGT come from the germline V gene. The CDR3 region is CASSELVSSYNSPLHF. DNA of the CDR3: TGTGCCAGCAGTGAATTGGTCAGCTCCTATAATTCACCCCTCCACTTT.

The J gene is TRBJ1-4, the V gene TRBV7-2; D ambiguous. V was pared by 3 bases and J by 7 bases, with 18 bases between. CDR3 size: 16 residues. The V gene's germline CDR1 is SGHTA and CDR2 FQGNSA. The CDR3 is CASSFSTTLGGEKLFF. In nucleotides, the CDR3 is TGTGCCAGCAGCTTCTCGACGACGCTAGGAGGTGAAAAACTGTTTTTT.

The genes are TRBV7-2 and TRBJ2-3; unclear D gene. This CDR3 has 14 amino acids. Germline V CDR1 and CDR2: SGHTA, FQGNSA. Trimming cost V 1 base and J 0 bases, with 5 bases left between them. DNA of the CDR3: TGTGCCAGCAGCTTAGGTCTGAGCACAGATACGCAGTATTTT. Translating it yields CASSLGLSTDTQYF.

The CDR3, as DNA: TGTGCCAGCTCGACGGACAGTTCCTACGAGCAGTACTTC. Its protein product is CASSTDSSYEQYF. This chain joins TRBV18 and TRBJ2-7; D might be TRBD1 (6 bases). CDR3 length: 13 amino acids. CDR1 and CDR2 from the germline V gene are KGHSH and LQKENI. Trimming removed 6 bases at V and 1 base at J, with 10 bases between.

This chain connects TRBV2 to TRBJ2-5, with 12 bases that match TRBD2. The CDR3 has 16 residues. The V gene end was trimmed by 6 bases and the J gene end by 3 bases; junction bases not matched to a gene: 8. Germline CDR1 reads SNHLY; CDR2 reads FYNNEI. The CDR3 loop reads CASRALGLAGKETQYF. The CDR3 coding sequence is TGTGCCAGCAGGGCTCTAGGACTAGCGGGAAAAGAGACCCAGTACTTC.